This TCR beta chain was profiled in a study of blood T cells in healthy people across ages. The V gene's germline CDR1 is SGHRS and CDR2 YFSETQ. This CDR3 is 14 amino acids long. The second PCR ran roughly 7 to 12 cycles with a sample-barcoded 5' primer and J-beta primers. TCRdb re-called the 5' RACE reads through MiXCR, storing one row per CDR3 protein. The table shows some 1.5 million distinct CDR3 sequences, with roughly 28% occurring only once. This clonotype occurred a few times. Compared with germline, one end of the junction differs, possibly owing to a read error. The chain is built from TRBV5-1 and TRBJ2-5, with 10 bases lining up with TRBD1. The clonotype comes from a woman aged 25 to 39 in good health. Material: blood. As DNA, the CDR3 is TGCACCAGCAGCTTGGGACAGGGGAGAGAGACCCAGTACTTC. Its protein product is CTSSLGQGRETQYF. The complete variable domain, with remaining parts taken from reference TRBV5-1 and TRBJ2-5, reads KAGVTQTPRYLIKTRGQQVTLSCSPISGHRSVSWYQQTPGQGLQFLFEYFSETQRNKGNFPGRFSGRQFSNSRSEMNVSTLELGDSALYLCTSSLGQGRETQYFGPGTRLLVL.